This entry is about one T cell receptor beta chain. This clone came up a few times. Its target antigen remains unknown. Base qualities are not recorded, but no much larger clone differs from it by a single base. The time point label, as the study defines it: roughly 27 days on oral tofacitinib. This specimen's treatment or condition label, per the study, means: oral pan-JAK inhibitor, 5-10 mg twice daily. Peripheral blood and lesional scalp punch biopsies were obtained from patients with alopecia areata. PBMCs were isolated by density centrifugation and stained for CD3, CD4 and CD8, after which CD4+ and CD8+ T cells were sorted on a FACSAria. This specimen belongs to a study of CD8+ T cells in alopecia areata listed by TCRdb under 2018. For context, the study as a whole: Treated patients were enrolled in an open-label pilot trial of oral tofacitinib at 5 to 10 mg twice daily for moderate-to-severe alopecia areata. RNA came from the PAXgene miRNA kit for fixed scalp, the miRNeasy kit for PBMCs, and the RNeasy kit for mouse skin. Clonality in the scalp was compared among normal scalp (n=4), patchy alopecia areata scalp (n=8), and alopecia totalis/universalis scalp (n=8). TCRbeta CDR3 regions were amplified by immunoSEQ multiplex PCR with 35 Vbeta forward and 13 Jbeta reverse primers. Tofacitinib was given for 6 to 18 months, followed by 6 months of follow-up off drug to assess delayed response and recurrence. In humans, TCRbeta sequencing was performed on scalp tissue and on sorted CD4+ and CD8+ peripheral blood T cells from healthy controls and from patients with patchy or totalis/universalis alopecia areata. In treated patients, disease severity was measured using the SALT score, which gives the percentage of scalp surface area affected. In both human patients and the C3H/HeJ mouse model, the study applied high-throughput TCRbeta sequencing to look at T cell clonal expansion in alopecia areata. Biopsies were taken from tofacitinib-treated patients at baseline and again at 4 and 24 weeks into treatment, and several of those patients also had a later scalp biopsy. The investigation overall reported the following: During tofacitinib treatment, many expanded lesional clones stuck around in both scalp and blood, and this persistence may partly explain why relapse happens after treatment is stopped. Lesional scalp, especially in alopecia totalis/universalis, showed higher clonality and more expanded CD8+ clones than normal scalp, suggesting antigenic drive. Scalp TCR repertoire analysis is complicated because resident alphabeta T cells in normal human skin are also sequenced, whereas mouse skin is dominated by gammadelta T cells. Tofacitinib significantly decreased scalp clonality and the number of expanded CD8+ clones among the top 100 scalp clones. Because the treated cohort was small and had only one nonresponder, larger studies are needed to examine links between baseline CD8+ expansion and response. Shared TCR sequences between patients were less evident than in mice, which may be partly attributable to HLA diversity in the patient population.

Receptor amplification or capture employed the immunoSEQ multiplex PCR assay. RNA was extracted from all samples and reverse transcribed into cDNA as template for TCR sequencing. First-strand cDNA was synthesized with SuperScript III using a 2:1 mix of oligo-dT and random hexamers. A synthetic immune receptor repertoire was used to gauge amplification bias, and whatever bias remained was removed computationally. On the authors' methods: After raw reads were preprocessed to remove errors, the CDR3 was defined following IMGT conventions as running from the conserved cysteine to phenylalanine. To get clonality, Shannon entropy was normalized by log2 of the number of productive unique TCRs and the result was subtracted from 1. CD4 or CD8 identity of scalp clones was inferred by cross-referencing scalp TCRbeta sequences with sorted blood CD4 and CD8 repertoires. TCRdb re-hosts the immuneACCESS table, in-frame sequences only. Its copies lack some clones; in the studies checked, an unresolved V gene accounts for under half of them, and the cause for the rest is not known. For V, J and clone size, that table is used; D and trimming come from the DNA. The sample data list 95,000 to 100,000 clones, and roughly two thirds of these were observed just once. Around a sixth of the sample is taken by the ten largest.

V lost 0 bases and J lost 5 bases, and the count of bases not matched to a germline gene is 5. Measured from the cysteine to the phenylalanine, the CDR3 is 15 residues long. Just CDR3 DNA is preserved here, 45 bases in frame from base 1. In the germline V gene, CDR1 corresponds to MGHRA and CDR2 to YSYEKL. The source of this sequence is a human donor with alopecia areata. The V and J segments used are TRBV4-1 and TRBJ2-5, with 8 central nucleotides matching TRBD2. The source material was CD8+ T cells sorted from blood, sampled at week 4, from a patient treated with tofacitinib. The base sequence is TGCGCCAGCAGCCAAGAGGGGACTAGGGGGGAGACCCAGTACTTC. Protein translation: CASSQEGTRGETQYF.